These 27 T cell receptor beta chains were sequenced from one sample in a study of blood T cell repertoires in COVID-19. TCRdb's table, derived via immunoSEQ multiplex PCR, lists solely in-frame clones and lacks some. The sample lists about 70,000 clones, about 86% seen once, with around 12% in the top ten. The sequenced sample consisted of peripheral blood. The receptors stem from a human donor in a cohort sampled during active COVID-19.

V usage is TRBV27 and J usage is TRBJ1-3; 9 positions agree with TRBD1. CDR1 and CDR2 (germline): MNHEY, SMNVEV (reference sequence). This CDR3 contains 15 residues. Unmatched junction bases numbered 6, after V lost 9 bases and J lost 0 bases. The CDR3 region has the DNA TGTGCCAGTCGACAGGGGGTAGACTCTGGAAACACCATATATTTT. This gives the protein CASRQGVDSGNTIYF.

The chain combines TRBV7-2 with TRBJ1-3; D call uncertain. Germline V CDR1 and CDR2: SGHTA, FQGNSA. V dropped 3 bases and J dropped 6 bases, with 12 bases sitting between them. CDR3 length: 14 residues. The CDR3 region has the DNA TGTGCCAGCAGCTTTTCCGGGGTGGTAAACACCATATATTTT. It yields the protein CASSFSGVVNTIYF.

V is TRBV5-1 and J is TRBJ1-1; tentatively, D is TRBD1 (5 bases). Germline CDR1 is SGHRS and CDR2 is YFSETQ. V was pared by 0 bases and J by 11 bases, with 11 bases between. The CDR3 runs 12 residues. The CDR3, as DNA: TGCGCCAGCAGCTTGGAGGCAGGGTCCGCTTTCTTT. It translates to CASSLEAGSAFF.

V usage is TRBV5-4 and J usage is TRBJ1-1, with D maybe TRBD1 (5 bases). CDR1 is SGHNT, CDR2 YYREEE, per germline (reference sequence). The CDR3 is 15 residues long. V lost 2 bases and J lost 1, with 12 bases in between. The CDR3 protein is CASSFSTGKNTEAFF. CDR3 in DNA: TGTGCCAGCAGCTTTAGCACAGGAAAGAACACTGAAGCTTTCTTT.

CDR3 sequence reads: CASSLGQGNNEQFF. The CDR3 DNA reads TGCGCCAGCAGCTTGGGCCAGGGCAACAATGAGCAGTTCTTC. The chain joins TRBV5-1 to TRBJ2-1, with D maybe TRBD1 (5 bases). Germline V CDR1 and CDR2: SGHRS, YFSETQ. This CDR3 is built from 14 residues. V was pared by 0 bases and J by 5 bases, with 9 bases between.

J is TRBJ1-2 and V is TRBV14, with 7 positions matching TRBD1. Germline CDR1 and CDR2: SGHDN and FVKESK. The V and J ends lost 3 bases and 3 bases, in that order; junction bases with no gene match: 10. The CDR3 covers 16 residues. The CDR3 region is CASSHGTTGTDYGYTF. Written as DNA, the CDR3 is TGTGCCAGCAGCCACGGCACGACAGGGACGGACTATGGCTACACCTTC.

The chain employs TRBV7-2 and TRBJ2-5; no clear D. V was shortened by 5 bases and J by 9 bases, with 13 bases between the two germline ends. CDR3 length: 12 amino acids. CDR1 and CDR2 from the germline V gene are SGHTA and FQGNSA. The CDR3 nucleotides read TGTGCCAGCAGCCGAGATTTTTTGGCCCAGTACTTC. It codes for CASSRDFLAQYF. Full variable domain (remainder filled in from reference TRBV7-2 and TRBJ2-5): GAGVSQSPSNKVTEKGKDVELRCDPISGHTALYWYRQSLGQGLEFLIYFQGNSAPDKSGLPSDRFSAERTGGSVSTLTIQRTQQEDSAVYLCASSRDFLAQYFGPGTRLLVL.

The rearrangement joins TRBV27 to TRBJ1-2; D is ambiguous. Germline-derived CDR1 and CDR2 are MNHEY and SMNVEV (reference sequence). The CDR3 runs 11 residues. Between the trimmed V and J ends, which lost 5 bases and 6 bases, there was a span of 7 bases. The CDR3 DNA sequence: TGTGCCAGCAGTGGCCAGGATGGCTACACCTTC. Its protein product is CASSGQDGYTF.

V is TRBV28 and J is TRBJ1-2; 8 bases map to TRBD1. The CDR3 is 14 residues long. Germline CDR1 MDHEN, CDR2 SYDVKM. V lost 4 bases, J lost 4 bases, and 5 bases stayed unmatched. The CDR3 sequence: CASSSGGVGYGYTF. The CDR3 DNA sequence: TGTGCCAGCAGTTCAGGGGGCGTAGGCTATGGCTACACCTTC.

This clone was recorded once. This chain's CDR3 is CASTRVGGPYTGELFF. The CDR3 DNA reads as TGTGCCAGCACCCGCGTGGGAGGGCCCTACACCGGGGAGCTGTTTTTT. V is TRBV13 and J is TRBJ2-2; 7 nucleotides match TRBD2. The CDR3 covers 16 residues. Germline CDR1 and CDR2: PRHDT and FYEKMQ (reference sequence). V lost 7 bases to trimming and J lost 3 bases; unmatched junction nucleotides: 11.

The V and J genes are TRBV5-4 and TRBJ2-5; TRBD2 agrees at 11 bases. In germline, CDR1 is SGHNT, CDR2 YYREEE (reference sequence). Trimming took 3 bases from V and 2 from J; bases not matched to a gene: 3. The CDR3 sequence is 15 residues long. CDR3 sequence: CASSSRLAGQETQYF. CDR3 DNA sequence: TGTGCCAGCAGCTCAAGACTAGCGGGGCAAGAGACCCAGTACTTC. Full variable domain (outside the CDR3, taken from reference TRBV5-4 and TRBJ2-5): ETGVTQSPTHLIKTRGQQVTLRCSSQSGHNTVSWYQQALGQGPQFIFQYYREEENGRGNFPPRFSGLQFPNYSSELNVNALELDDSALYLCASSSRLAGQETQYFGPGTRLLVL.

V usage is TRBV18 and J usage is TRBJ2-1; D not resolved. Trimming took off 2 bases at V and 7 bases at J, with 15 bases between the two ends. CDR1 and CDR2 (germline): KGHSH, LQKENI. CDR3 length equals 15 residues. Here the CDR3 reads CASSPNDGSVNEQFF. The CDR3 nucleotides are TGTGCCAGCTCACCAAACGACGGGTCGGTGAATGAGCAGTTCTTC.

The rearrangement joins TRBV19 to TRBJ1-2; tentatively, D is TRBD1 (5 bases). CDR1 is LNHDA, CDR2 SQIVND, per germline (reference sequence). V was trimmed by 6 bases and J by 2 bases, leaving 16 bases between them. The CDR3 length is 15 residues. The CDR3 nucleotides read TGTGCCAGTAGGGGCGGGGGGACGGCGAACTATGGCTACACCTTC. Protein product: CASRGGGTANYGYTF.

This clone was recorded only once. CDR3 loop: CASSVGDRGNEQYF. The CDR3 nucleotides are TGTGCCAGCAGCGTGGGAGACAGGGGAAACGAGCAGTACTTC. The chain uses TRBV9 and TRBJ2-7; 8 nucleotides agree with TRBD1. V lost 2 bases and J lost 5; bases outside the gene matches: 6. The CDR3 is made up of 14 amino acids. CDR1 SGDLS and CDR2 YYNGEE come from the germline V gene.

The CDR3 loop is CASSKDRGSGNTIYF. DNA of the CDR3: TGTGCCAGCAGCAAAGACAGGGGCTCTGGAAACACCATATATTTT. V gene TRBV21-1 combines with J gene TRBJ1-3; the table's D call of TRBD1 was not tested on the DNA. TRBV21-1 is recorded as a pseudogene. The CDR3 loop spans 15 amino acids.

This chain links TRBV4-2 with TRBJ2-5; D might be TRBD1 (5 bases). The CDR3 is 17 amino acids. CDR1 is LGHNA and CDR2 is YNFKEQ in the germline V gene. The V end was cut by 1 base, the J end by 2 bases, with 17 bases between. Written as DNA, the CDR3 is TGTGCCAGCAGCCAAGTCCAGAGGCCAGGGTGGCAAGAGACCCAGTACTTC. It encodes CASSQVQRPGWQETQYF.

The chain employs TRBV11-3 and TRBJ1-1; D gene ambiguous. Germline V gene lookup returns CDR1 SGHNT and CDR2 YENEEA. The CDR3 totals 15 residues. Trimming shortened V by 5 bases and J by 1 base, and 14 bases separated the two germline ends. The CDR3 DNA reads as TGTGCCAGCAGCCCCGGAGGTGGGAGGAACACTGAAGCTTTCTTT. It codes for CASSPGGGRNTEAFF.

V and J are TRBV15 and TRBJ2-5, with a possible D match to TRBD1 (5 bases). The CDR3 spans 14 residues. Trimming shortened V by 0 bases and J by 4 bases, and 9 bases separated the two germline ends. Germline V gene sequence: CDR1 LNHNV, CDR2 YYDKDF (reference sequence). The CDR3 loop is CATSRDRTRETQYF. The CDR3 region has the DNA TGTGCCACCAGCAGAGATCGGACAAGAGAGACCCAGTACTTC.

Here the CDR3 reads CASSAAGTGGSSGANVLTF. The CDR3 DNA follows: TGTGCCAGCAGCGCGGCCGGGACAGGGGGCTCCTCTGGGGCCAACGTCCTGACTTTC. The rearrangement uses TRBV7-2 and TRBJ2-6, with 12 bases fitting TRBD1. J gave up 0 bases and V 5 bases, and 8 bases lay outside the gene matches. The CDR3 consists of 19 residues. The germline gives CDR1 SGHTA, CDR2 FQGNSA.

This clone is a singleton in its sample. The gene calls are TRBV24-1 and TRBJ2-5, with no clear D. Between the trimmed V and J ends, which lost 10 bases and 4 bases, there was a span of 12 bases. The CDR3 loop spans 12 amino acids. Germline lookup yields CDR1 KGHDR and CDR2 SFDVKD. The CDR3 loop is CATSYGGETQYF. The CDR3 nucleotides are TGTGCCACTTCGTACGGTGGAGAGACCCAGTACTTC.

For the CDR3, the DNA is TGTGCCAGCAGTCCAGGGAACCAAGAGACCCAGTACTTC. It codes for CASSPGNQETQYF. The V and J genes are TRBV27 and TRBJ2-5; D possibly corresponds to TRBD1 (5 bases). This CDR3 is 13 amino acids long. From germline, CDR1 is MNHEY and CDR2 SMNVEV (reference sequence). The V end lost 5 bases, the J end lost 0 bases, and 7 bases lay between the germline ends.

This rearrangement joins TRBV11-2 to TRBJ1-4; TRBD1 is a possible D gene (5 bases). CDR3 length: 16 residues. The germline V gene has CDR1 SGHAT and CDR2 FQNNGV. V shed 5 bases and J shed 7 bases, with 20 bases lying between them. CDR3 in amino acids: CASSPQAGVESEKLFF. Written as DNA, the CDR3 is TGTGCCAGCAGCCCTCAGGCGGGGGTTGAGTCTGAAAAACTGTTTTTT.

The rearrangement joins TRBV5-6 to TRBJ1-1, with TRBD1 identical over 8 bases. Losses at the gene ends were 1 base for V and 2 bases for J; bases not matched to a gene: 1. Germline loops: CDR1 SGHDT, CDR2 YYEEEE. CDR3 length: 14 amino acids. The CDR3 DNA reads as TGTGCCAGCAGCTTGACAGGGGGAAACACTGAAGCTTTCTTT. This encodes CASSLTGGNTEAFF.

The rearrangement links TRBV11-2 to TRBJ1-2, with 8 bases fitting TRBD1. Germline assignment: CDR1 SGHAT and CDR2 FQNNGV. V lost 1 base to trimming and J lost 8 bases; unmatched junction nucleotides: 3. There are 13 residues in the CDR3. DNA for the CDR3: TGTGCCAGCAGCTTAGGCCGGACAGGGGGCTACACCTTC. Translation: CASSLGRTGGYTF.

CDR3 DNA sequence: TGTGCCAGCAGTTTAAGGGGCCAGGGGGAGCTGTTTTTT. Translating gives CASSLRGQGELFF. The V call is TRBV12-3 or TRBV12-4, the J call TRBJ2-2; perhaps TRBD1 as D (5 bases). CDR3 length equals 13 residues. V gave up 2 bases and J gave up 8 bases, with 9 bases separating them.

The chain links TRBV28 to TRBJ1-2; perhaps TRBD1 as D (6 bases). V was pared by 5 bases and J by 0 bases, with 7 bases between. This CDR3 contains 13 residues. Germline V gives CDR1 MDHEN, CDR2 SYDVKM. As DNA, the CDR3 is TGTGCCAGCAGTGGACAGCCTAACTATGGCTACACCTTC. Residues: CASSGQPNYGYTF.

The rearrangement links TRBV10-3 to TRBJ1-3; 7 bases are a match to TRBD1. This CDR3 has 16 amino acids. The germline CDR1 and CDR2 sequences are ENHRY and SYGVKD. The V and J ends lost 3 bases and 3 bases, in that order; junction bases with no gene match: 8. CDR3 protein: CAISEDRVFNGNTIYF. In DNA form, the CDR3 reads TGTGCCATCAGTGAAGACAGGGTTTTTAATGGAAACACCATATATTTT.